This is a list of T cell receptor beta chains from one sample in a study of CD8+CD57+ T cells in acquired aplastic anemia. TCRdb re-called the reads through MiXCR, storing one row per CDR3 protein. The sample holds around 200,000 distinct CDR3 sequences, nearly 50% seen once. The specimen sequenced was sorted CD4+, CD8+, or CD8+CD57+ T cells (not recorded which) from PBMCs. These TCRs come from a human donor with aplastic anemia. CDR3s include the opening cysteine and the closing phenylalanine or tryptophan. The order of the fields is J gene, V gene, CDR3 protein.

>TRBJ2-5|TRBV3-1
CASSQEPGPRFHF
>TRBJ2-7|TRBV2
CASTRDRELEQYF
>TRBJ2-1|TRBV10-3
CAIREGTSGVYNEQFF
>TRBJ1-2|TRBV25-1
CASSDRPTGFGYGYTF
>TRBJ1-2|TRBV12-3/TRBV12-4
CASTSYRGLYGYTF
>TRBJ1-3|TRBV20-1
CSAALRGISGNTIYF
>TRBJ1-2|TRBV24-1
CATRRHGPAGYTF
>TRBJ2-7|TRBV24-1
CATASGSSSYEQYF
>TRBJ2-5|TRBV2
CASSGASGGGETQYF
>TRBJ1-5|TRBV9
CASSVDGSNQPQHF
>TRBJ1-4|TRBV2
CASRTGQGEKLFF
>TRBJ1-4|TRBV5-8
CASSFAGGGFF
>TRBJ2-7|TRBV7-9
CASSSGQGYSYEQYF
>TRBJ1-2|TRBV20-1
CSARDEGDYGYTF
>TRBJ2-1|TRBV6-1
CASSGTSNGAYNEQFF
>TRBJ2-5|TRBV5-1
CASSYDSNQETQYF
>TRBJ1-2|TRBV10-3
CAISENIIYGYTF
>TRBJ2-5|TRBV20-1
CSARVGGLAGAQETQYF
>TRBJ2-5|TRBV10-3
CAISEGTGGRETQYF
>TRBJ1-1|TRBV6-1
CASSEETRGLYTEAFF
>TRBJ2-1|TRBV15
CATSSGQVYNEQFF
>TRBJ2-7|TRBV2
CASSRGEGTRTGEQYF
>TRBJ1-6|TRBV20-1
CSVTGGGWNSPLHF
>TRBJ2-7|TRBV10-3
CAISPSGYEQYF
>TRBJ1-6|TRBV20-1
CSARPGTDDSPLHF
>TRBJ2-7|TRBV7-9
CASSGDGDEQYF
>TRBJ2-2|TRBV19
CASSIMSTGELFF
>TRBJ2-2|TRBV2
CASSGSPGTGELFF
>TRBJ1-6|TRBV7-9
CASGQGDNSPLHF
>TRBJ2-1|TRBV7-8
CASSLVLANEQFF
>TRBJ2-1|TRBV6-4
CASSDSLSYNEQFF